This T cell receptor beta chain was observed in a study of read filtering for tumor transcriptome and immune sequencing. Looking at the study overall: After DNase treatment, RNA was made into whole-transcriptome libraries.

Molecular barcoded adaptors covering alpha/delta and beta/gamma chains were used on roughly 400 ng RNA. Each CDR3 protein gets one entry after TCRdb re-called the reads with MiXCR. Of roughly 90,000 distinct CDR3 sequences in the sample, roughly a fifth were seen once. This clonotype was found many times. Germline CDR1 is DFQATT and CDR2 is SNEGSKA (reference sequence). The CDR3 totals 15 residues. J was trimmed by 7 bases and V by 0 bases; bases with no gene match: 7. The sequenced sample consisted of a population of CD138-negative cells sorted from bone marrow. The chain is built from TRBV20-1 and TRBJ2-1, with 9 bases that match TRBD2. This clonotype was sampled from a donor at least 40 years old with multiple myeloma. The CDR3 DNA reads as TGCAGTGCTAGAGAATCGCGGGGGGGCAAAAATGAGCAGTTCTTC. Residues: CSARESRGGKNEQFF.